The 20 T cell receptor beta chains given below trace back to one sample, sequenced in a study of T cell responses to AZD1222 COVID-19 vaccine. Sequencing was performed with immunoSEQ multiplex PCR; in TCRdb, only in-frame clones are kept and a portion is missing. The repertoire holds about 210,000 clones, with around 94% as singletons. The specimen comprised peripheral blood, sampled 28 days after the second dose of the MenACWY control vaccine. The source is an adult who received the MenACWY meningococcal vaccine as a control.

Of note for this clone: A junction end diverges from the germline sequence, so it may reflect a read error. V gene TRBV27 combines with J gene TRBJ1-6; weak D call: TRBD1 (6 bases). Germline CDR1 is MNHEY and CDR2 is SMNVEV (reference sequence). This CDR3 is 15 amino acids long. CDR3 residues: CAGSLSTGINSPLHF. The CDR3 nucleotides read TGTGCCGGCAGTTTATCAACAGGGATTAATTCACCCCTCCACTTT.

The chain carries TRBV27 and TRBJ1-1; no firm D call. V lost 8 bases and J lost 0, with 13 bases in between. Germline lookup yields CDR1 MNHEY and CDR2 SMNVEV (reference sequence). The CDR3 contains 14 residues. The CDR3 loop reads CASRGRTLNTEAFF. CDR3 in DNA: TGTGCCAGCCGCGGGCGGACTCTGAACACTGAAGCTTTCTTT.

The V gene is TRBV2, the J gene TRBJ2-3, with D perhaps being TRBD1 or TRBD2 (5 bases each). Germline V gives CDR1 SNHLY, CDR2 FYNNEI. V was cut by 4 bases and J by 2 bases, with 16 bases left in between. This CDR3 region has 16 residues. The CDR3 DNA reads as TGTGCCAGCAGTGGGGGGAACTTACGTAACACAGATACGCAGTATTTT. It translates to CASSGGNLRNTDTQYF.

The chain couples TRBV2 to TRBJ2-3; 8 positions match TRBD2. Germline CDR1 and CDR2: SNHLY and FYNNEI. V gave up 6 bases and J gave up 2 bases; unmatched junction bases: 4. The CDR3 is made up of 14 amino acids. In DNA form, the CDR3 reads TGTGCCAGCAGACGGACTAGCCTCACAGATACGCAGTATTTT. Translated, it gives CASRRTSLTDTQYF.

J is TRBJ2-7 and V is TRBV2; 7 positions match TRBD1. V lost 6 bases, J lost 4 bases, and 9 bases stayed unmatched. The CDR3 totals 14 residues. CDR1 and CDR2 (germline): SNHLY, FYNNEI. The DNA for the CDR3 is TGTGCCAGCAGGGAGACAGGGCCCACGTACGAGCAGTACTTC. Residues: CASRETGPTYEQYF. Drawing the rest from reference TRBV2 and TRBJ2-7, the complete variable domain is EPEVTQTPSHQVTQMGQEVILRCVPISNHLYFYWYRQILGQKVEFLVSFYNNEISEKSEIFDDQFSVERPDGSNFTLKIRSTKLEDSAMYFCASRETGPTYEQYFGPGTRLTVT.

Notes on this clone: In the same sample, other DNA sequences code for this CDR3. V is TRBV5-1 and J is TRBJ2-6; D might be TRBD1 (6 bases). V lost 3 bases and J 2 bases, leaving 9 bases between the germline ends. The V gene's germline CDR1 is SGHRS and CDR2 YFSETQ. The CDR3 is 15 residues long. The DNA for the CDR3 is TGCGCCAGCAGCTCTACAGGGACTGGGGCCAACGTCCTGACTTTC. This encodes CASSSTGTGANVLTF.

The chain uses TRBV27 and TRBJ2-2; TRBD1 matches at 8 bases. Trimming took 6 bases from V and 4 from J; bases not matched to a gene: 7. The CDR3 loop spans 15 amino acids. Germline lookup yields CDR1 MNHEY and CDR2 SMNVEV (reference sequence). The DNA of the CDR3 is TGTGCCAGCAGGGGGGACAGGAGTAGCACCGGGGAGCTGTTTTTT. Protein sequence: CASRGDRSSTGELFF.

The chain combines TRBV19 with TRBJ1-5, with D unclear. V lost 3 bases, J lost 1 base, and 13 bases lay in between. The germline CDR1 and CDR2 sequences are LNHDA and SQIVND (reference sequence). The CDR3 covers 16 residues. The CDR3 region has the DNA TGTGCCAGTAGTATGATCGGATGGGGAAGCAATCAGCCCCAGCATTTT. It encodes CASSMIGWGSNQPQHF.

The rearrangement uses TRBV12-3 or TRBV12-4 and TRBJ1-2; the D gene is possibly TRBD1 (6 bases). Trimming removed 6 bases from V and 7 bases from J, with 15 bases in between. This CDR3 comprises 13 residues. CDR3 DNA: TGTGCCAGCAGACCGGGGGCCCTCATTGGCTACACCTTC. It codes for CASRPGALIGYTF.

This sequence joins TRBV3-1 (or the pseudogene TRBV3-2) and TRBJ1-6; D might be TRBD1 (6 bases). Deletions cut 1 base from V and 7 bases from J, with 8 bases between. Germline lookup yields CDR1 LGHDT and CDR2 YNNKEL (reference sequence). This CDR3 is 14 amino acids long. The CDR3 protein is CASSQAGGNSPLHF. The CDR3 nucleotides read TGTGCCAGCAGCCAAGCTGGGGGCAATTCACCCCTCCACTTT.

The chain links TRBV2 to TRBJ2-7, with 10 bases identical to TRBD2. The length of the CDR3 is 15 residues. Germline lookup yields CDR1 SNHLY and CDR2 FYNNEI. V shed 4 bases and J 6 bases; nucleotides not matched to a gene: 9. The CDR3, as DNA: TGTGCCAGCAGTGGCGCTAGCGGGAGAATAGGCGAGCAGTACTTC. Its protein product is CASSGASGRIGEQYF.

The V call is TRBV5-4, the J call TRBJ1-2, with D maybe TRBD1 (5 bases). Germline CDR1 is SGHNT and CDR2 is YYREEE (reference sequence). The CDR3 contains 12 residues. V was trimmed by 4 bases and J by 6 bases, leaving 10 bases between them. The CDR3 is CASSPPGDGYTF. The CDR3 DNA reads as TGTGCCAGCAGCCCCCCGGGGGATGGCTACACCTTC.

The V and J genes are TRBV7-2 and TRBJ1-2, with no clear D. The germline CDR1 and CDR2 sequences are SGHTA and FQGNSA. The CDR3 is 14 residues long. With 1 base removed from V and 2 bases from J, the gap between germline ends came to 8 bases. The CDR3 DNA is TGTGCCAGCAGCTTAGGTGGCAGGAACTATGGCTACACCTTC. It codes for CASSLGGRNYGYTF.

DNA of the CDR3: TGTGCCAGTAGTATTTTCAGGGGGTCCTACGAGCAGTACTTC. It yields the protein CASSIFRGSYEQYF. The gene calls are TRBV19 and TRBJ2-7; 7 bases are shared with TRBD1. Germline CDR1 and CDR2: LNHDA and SQIVND (reference sequence). The CDR3 contains 14 residues. V gave up 3 bases and J gave up 1 base; unmatched junction bases: 3.

The V call is TRBV3-1 (or the pseudogene TRBV3-2), the J call TRBJ2-5, with D perhaps given as TRBD1 or TRBD2 (5 bases each). CDR1 and CDR2 (germline): LGHDT, YNNKEL (reference sequence). This CDR3 comprises 13 residues. V lost 1 base and J 3 bases, leaving 6 bases between the germline ends. The CDR3 DNA is TGTGCCAGCAGCCAAGGGGGGAAAGAGACCCAGTACTTC. This gives the protein CASSQGGKETQYF.

The rearrangement uses TRBV2 and TRBJ2-7; TRBD2 agrees at 7 bases. Germline V gene sequence: CDR1 SNHLY, CDR2 FYNNEI. The CDR3 consists of 13 residues. Trimming took 5 bases from V and 0 from J; bases not matched to a gene: 1. CDR3 sequence (DNA): TGTGCCAGCAGTCGGGACTACTCCTACGAGCAGTACTTC. Translated: CASSRDYSYEQYF.

V is TRBV27 and J is TRBJ1-2; D call uncertain. This CDR3 region has 14 residues. V was clipped by 6 bases and J by 3 bases, with 14 bases between them. CDR1 and CDR2 from the germline V gene are MNHEY and SMNVEV (reference sequence). The CDR3 loop is CASRGPRADYGYTF. Here the CDR3 DNA reads TGTGCCAGCAGAGGACCCCGGGCCGACTATGGCTACACCTTC.

The genes are TRBV19 and TRBJ2-3; TRBD2 matches at 14 bases. This CDR3 comprises 16 residues. The V and J ends lost 6 bases and 3 bases, in that order; junction bases with no gene match: 5. Germline loops: CDR1 LNHDA, CDR2 SQIVND (reference sequence). CDR3 nucleotide sequence: TGTGCCAGTAGGGTCGGACTAGCGGGAGGTACAGATACGCAGTATTTT. The encoded protein is CASRVGLAGGTDTQYF.

This clone was recorded a few times. This chain uses TRBV19 with TRBJ1-5; TRBD1 matches at 7 bases. The CDR3 is made up of 13 amino acids. Trimming at V came to 6 bases and at J to 6 bases, leaving 5 bases not matched to a gene. Per germline, CDR1 LNHDA and CDR2 SQIVND (reference sequence). CDR3 sequence (DNA): TGTGCCAGTAGAAAACAGGGGACTCAGCCCCAGCATTTT. Protein: CASRKQGTQPQHF.

The chain has TRBV10-2 and TRBJ1-2, with D possibly TRBD1 on 5 matching bases. Trimming removed 4 bases from V and 5 bases from J, with 11 bases in between. Germline V CDR1 and CDR2: WSHSY, SAAADI. CDR3 length equals 13 residues. The DNA of the CDR3 is TGCGCCAGCAGTGCCAGTACAGGATATGGCTACACCTTC. Its translation is CASSASTGYGYTF.